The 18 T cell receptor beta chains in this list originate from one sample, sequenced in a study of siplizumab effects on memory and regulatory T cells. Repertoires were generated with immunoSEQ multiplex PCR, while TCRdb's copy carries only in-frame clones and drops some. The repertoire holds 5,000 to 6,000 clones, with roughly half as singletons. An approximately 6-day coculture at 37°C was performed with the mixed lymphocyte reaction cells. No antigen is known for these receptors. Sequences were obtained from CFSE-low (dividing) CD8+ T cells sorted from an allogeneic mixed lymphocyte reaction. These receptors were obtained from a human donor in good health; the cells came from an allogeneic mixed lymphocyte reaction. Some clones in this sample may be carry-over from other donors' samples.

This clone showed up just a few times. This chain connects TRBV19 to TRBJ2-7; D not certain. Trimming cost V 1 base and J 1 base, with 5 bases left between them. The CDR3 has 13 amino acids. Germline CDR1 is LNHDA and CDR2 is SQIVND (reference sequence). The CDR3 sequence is CASSIGQSYEQYF. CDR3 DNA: TGTGCCAGTAGTATAGGTCAGTCCTACGAGCAGTACTTC.

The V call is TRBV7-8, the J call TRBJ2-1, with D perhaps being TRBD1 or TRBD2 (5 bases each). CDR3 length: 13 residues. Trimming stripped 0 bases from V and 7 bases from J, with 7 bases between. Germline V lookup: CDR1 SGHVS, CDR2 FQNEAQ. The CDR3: CASSLAWGNEQFF. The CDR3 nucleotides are TGTGCCAGCAGCTTAGCGTGGGGGAATGAGCAGTTCTTC.

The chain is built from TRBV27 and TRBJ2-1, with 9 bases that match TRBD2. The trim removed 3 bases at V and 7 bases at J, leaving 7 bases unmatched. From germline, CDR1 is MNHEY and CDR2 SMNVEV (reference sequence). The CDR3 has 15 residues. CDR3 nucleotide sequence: TGTGCCAGCAGTTTCGAAGCGGGAGGTAGGAATGAGCAGTTCTTC. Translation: CASSFEAGGRNEQFF.

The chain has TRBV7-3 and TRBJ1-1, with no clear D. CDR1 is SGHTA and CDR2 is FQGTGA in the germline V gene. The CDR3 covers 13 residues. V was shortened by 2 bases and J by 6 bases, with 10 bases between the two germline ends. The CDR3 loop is CASSLLSYSEAFF. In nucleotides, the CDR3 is TGTGCCAGCAGCTTACTAAGTTATTCTGAAGCTTTCTTT. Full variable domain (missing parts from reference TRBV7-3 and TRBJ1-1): GAGVSQTPSNKVTEKGKYVELRCDPISGHTALYWYRQSLGQGPEFLIYFQGTGAADDSGLPNDRFFAVRPEGSVSTLKIQRTERGDSAVYLCASSLLSYSEAFFGQGTRLTVV.

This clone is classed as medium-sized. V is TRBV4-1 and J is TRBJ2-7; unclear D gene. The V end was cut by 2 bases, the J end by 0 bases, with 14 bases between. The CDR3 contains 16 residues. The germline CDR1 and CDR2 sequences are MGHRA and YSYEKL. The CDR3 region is CASSQWHARDSYEQYF. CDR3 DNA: TGCGCCAGCAGCCAATGGCACGCTAGGGACTCCTACGAGCAGTACTTC.

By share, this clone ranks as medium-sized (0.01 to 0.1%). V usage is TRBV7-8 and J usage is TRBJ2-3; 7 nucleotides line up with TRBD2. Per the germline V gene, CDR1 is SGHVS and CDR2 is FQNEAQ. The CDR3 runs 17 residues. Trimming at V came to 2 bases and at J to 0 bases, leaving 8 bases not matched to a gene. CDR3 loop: CASSLPLSGESTDTQYF. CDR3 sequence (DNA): TGTGCCAGCAGCTTACCCCTAAGCGGGGAGAGCACAGATACGCAGTATTTT.

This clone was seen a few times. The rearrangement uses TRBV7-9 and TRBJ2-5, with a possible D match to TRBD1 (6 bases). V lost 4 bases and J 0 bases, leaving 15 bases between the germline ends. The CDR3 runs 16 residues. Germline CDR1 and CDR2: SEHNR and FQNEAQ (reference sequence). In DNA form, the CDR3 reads TGTGCCAGCAGCTATGGGGCAGGGGTCGACCAAGAGACCCAGTACTTC. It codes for CASSYGAGVDQETQYF.

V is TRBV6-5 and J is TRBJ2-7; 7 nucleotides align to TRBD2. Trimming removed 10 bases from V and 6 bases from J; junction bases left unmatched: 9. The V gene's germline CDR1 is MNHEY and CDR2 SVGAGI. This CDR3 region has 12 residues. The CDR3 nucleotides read TGTGCCACGGGTCTGGGGGAGGGCGAGCAGTACTTC. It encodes CATGLGEGEQYF.

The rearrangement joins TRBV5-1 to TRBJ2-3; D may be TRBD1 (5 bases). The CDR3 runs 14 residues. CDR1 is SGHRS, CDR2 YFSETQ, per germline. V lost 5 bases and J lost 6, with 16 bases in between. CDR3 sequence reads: CASRRQTGGDTQYF. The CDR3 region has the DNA TGCGCCAGCAGGCGACAGACGGGTGGCGATACGCAGTATTTT.

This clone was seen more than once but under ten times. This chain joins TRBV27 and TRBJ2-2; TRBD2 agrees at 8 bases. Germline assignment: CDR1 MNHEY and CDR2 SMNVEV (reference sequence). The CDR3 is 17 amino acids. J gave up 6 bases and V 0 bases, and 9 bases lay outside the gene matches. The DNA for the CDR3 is TGTGCCAGCAGTTTATCGCCACTACCGGGGGGGCCCGGGGAGCTGTTTTTT. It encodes CASSLSPLPGGPGELFF.

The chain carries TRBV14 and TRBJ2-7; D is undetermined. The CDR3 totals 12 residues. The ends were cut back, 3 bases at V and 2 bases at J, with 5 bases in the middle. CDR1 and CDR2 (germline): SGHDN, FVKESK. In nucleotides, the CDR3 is TGTGCCAGCAGCCAGGCCGCCTACGAGCAGTACTTC. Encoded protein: CASSQAAYEQYF.

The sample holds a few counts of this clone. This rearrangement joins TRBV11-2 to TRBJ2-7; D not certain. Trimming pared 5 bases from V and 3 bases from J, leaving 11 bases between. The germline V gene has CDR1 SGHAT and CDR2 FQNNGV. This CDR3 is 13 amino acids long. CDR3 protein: CASSLISGYEQYF. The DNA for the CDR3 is TGTGCCAGCAGCCTGATATCGGGCTACGAGCAGTACTTC. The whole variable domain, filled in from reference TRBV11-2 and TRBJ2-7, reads EAGVAQSPRYKIIEKRQSVAFWCNPISGHATLYWYQQILGQGPKLLIQFQNNGVVDDSQLPKDRFSAERLKGVDSTLKIQPAKLEDSAVYLCASSLISGYEQYFGPGTRLTVT.

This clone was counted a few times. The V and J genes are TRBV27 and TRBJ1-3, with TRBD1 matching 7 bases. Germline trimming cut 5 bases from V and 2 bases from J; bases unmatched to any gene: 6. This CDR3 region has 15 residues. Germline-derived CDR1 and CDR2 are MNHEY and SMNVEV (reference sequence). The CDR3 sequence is CASSQTRGAGNTIYF. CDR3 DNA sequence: TGTGCCAGCAGTCAAACCAGGGGGGCTGGAAACACCATATATTTT.

CDR3: CATSPAEYQITELAKNIQYF. The CDR3 DNA is TGTGCCACCAGTCCAGCTGAATATCAAATAACAGAACTAGCCAAAAACATTCAGTACTTC. The V and J genes are TRBV15 and TRBJ2-4, with D unresolved. The CDR3 covers 20 residues. The V end was cut by 6 bases, the J end by 0 bases, with 27 bases between. The germline gives CDR1 LNHNV, CDR2 YYDKDF (reference sequence). The whole variable domain, remainder taken from reference TRBV15 and TRBJ2-4, is DAMVIQNPRYQVTQFGKPVTLSCSQTLNHNVMYWYQQKSSQAPKLLFHYYDKDFNNEADTPDNFQSRRPNTSFCFLDIRSPGLGDTAMYLCATSPAEYQITELAKNIQYFGAGTRLSVL.

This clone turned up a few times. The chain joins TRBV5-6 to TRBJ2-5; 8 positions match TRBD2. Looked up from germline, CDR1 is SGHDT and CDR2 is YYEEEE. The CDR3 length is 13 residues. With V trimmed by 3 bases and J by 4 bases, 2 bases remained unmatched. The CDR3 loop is CASSSAGGETQYF. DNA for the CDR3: TGTGCCAGCAGCTCCGCGGGGGGAGAGACCCAGTACTTC.

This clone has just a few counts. CDR3 sequence (DNA): TGTGCCAGCACTCCCTGGACTAGCGGCCTCAATGAGCAGTTCTTC. This codes for CASTPWTSGLNEQFF. V usage is TRBV9 and J usage is TRBJ2-1, with 10 bases fitting TRBD2. V trimming: 6 bases; J trimming: 6 bases; junction bases outside the gene matches: 9. Germline CDR1 and CDR2: SGDLS and YYNGEE. There are 15 residues in the CDR3. The variable domain in full, completed from reference TRBV9 and TRBJ2-1, reads DSGVTQTPKHLITATGQRVTLRCSPRSGDLSVYWYQQSLDQGLQFLIQYYNGEERAKGNILERFSAQQFPDLHSELNLSSLELGDSALYFCASTPWTSGLNEQFFGPGTRLTVL.

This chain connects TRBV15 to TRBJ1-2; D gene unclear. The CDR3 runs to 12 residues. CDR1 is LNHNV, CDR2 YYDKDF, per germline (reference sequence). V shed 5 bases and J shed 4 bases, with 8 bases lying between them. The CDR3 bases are TGTGCCACCAGCGGACCCTTCTATGGCTACACCTTC. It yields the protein CATSGPFYGYTF.

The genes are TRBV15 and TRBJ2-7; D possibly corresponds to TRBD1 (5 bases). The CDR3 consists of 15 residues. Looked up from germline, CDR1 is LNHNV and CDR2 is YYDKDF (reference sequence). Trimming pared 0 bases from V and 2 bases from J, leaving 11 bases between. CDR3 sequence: CATSRDRSGTYEQYF. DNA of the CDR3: TGTGCCACCAGCAGAGATCGGTCAGGGACCTACGAGCAGTACTTC. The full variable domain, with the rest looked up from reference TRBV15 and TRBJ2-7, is DAMVIQNPRYQVTQFGKPVTLSCSQTLNHNVMYWYQQKSSQAPKLLFHYYDKDFNNEADTPDNFQSRRPNTSFCFLDIRSPGLGDTAMYLCATSRDRSGTYEQYFGPGTRLTVT.